The 27 T cell receptor beta chains below were found in one sample sequenced in a study of blood T cell repertoires in COVID-19. TCRdb keeps only in-frame clones here, not all; method: immunoSEQ multiplex PCR. This table holds some 200,000 clones, roughly 79% found once. The sequenced material came from peripheral blood. The receptors were gathered from a woman between 65 and 79 years old with acute or convalescent COVID-19.

The chain couples TRBV27 to TRBJ2-2; D not certain. Germline V lookup: CDR1 MNHEY, CDR2 SMNVEV (reference sequence). CDR3 size: 13 residues. The V and J ends lost 3 bases and 6 bases respectively, with 8 bases between them. CDR3 sequence (DNA): TGTGCCAGCAGTTTCCATAGATCCGGGGAGCTGTTTTTT. Protein sequence: CASSFHRSGELFF.

This chain joins TRBV3-1 (or the pseudogene TRBV3-2) and TRBJ1-3, with 10 positions matching TRBD1. The CDR3 totals 15 residues. Germline trimming cut 6 bases from V and 4 bases from J; bases unmatched to any gene: 6. Per the germline V gene, CDR1 is LGHDT and CDR2 is YNNKEL (reference sequence). The CDR3 DNA reads TGTGCCAGCAGTACAGACAGGGGGCGAGGAAACACCATATATTTT. It yields the protein CASSTDRGRGNTIYF.

The gene calls are TRBV6-5 and TRBJ2-1, with 11 bases identical to TRBD2. CDR3 size: 14 residues. Germline V gives CDR1 MNHEY, CDR2 SVGAGI. V trimming: 5 bases; J trimming: 9 bases; junction bases outside the gene matches: 6. The DNA of the CDR3 is TGTGCCAGCAGTAAGACTAGCGGGATCAGTGAGCAGTTCTTC. It yields the protein CASSKTSGISEQFF.

This clone was detected only a few times. V and J are TRBV11-2 and TRBJ2-3, with D possibly TRBD2 on 6 matching bases. The CDR3 spans 15 residues. Germline CDR1 and CDR2: SGHAT and FQNNGV. V dropped 4 bases and J dropped 4 bases, with 15 bases sitting between them. The CDR3 protein is CASSSNYGLSDTQYF. CDR3 DNA: TGTGCCAGCAGCTCGAACTACGGACTATCAGATACGCAGTATTTT.

This clone was observed a handful of times. V and J are TRBV19 and TRBJ2-5, with 15 bases fitting TRBD2. Germline values: CDR1 LNHDA, CDR2 SQIVND (reference sequence). The CDR3 extends over 21 amino acids. V lost 5 bases, J lost 5 bases, and 21 bases stayed unmatched. The CDR3 coding sequence is TGTGCCAGTAGTGCCCTACCTCCGGGACTAGCGGGAGGAATTCTCAGGGAGACCCAGTACTTC. Amino acids: CASSALPPGLAGGILRETQYF. The variable domain in full, with the rest retrieved from reference TRBV19 and TRBJ2-5, is DGGITQSPKYLFRKEGQNVTLSCEQNLNHDAMYWYRQDPGQGLRLIYYSQIVNDFQKGDIAEGYSVSREKKESFPLTVTSAQKNPTAFYLCASSALPPGLAGGILRETQYFGPGTRLLVL.

In its sample, this clone was seen once. The chain combines TRBV19 with TRBJ2-1, with 8 bases identical to TRBD1. V was clipped by 0 bases and J by 0 bases; unmatched bases: 13. The CDR3 covers 20 residues. Germline V gene data show CDR1 as LNHDA and CDR2 as SQIVND (reference sequence). The CDR3 reads CASSIEGQGATISSYNEQFF. CDR3 sequence (DNA): TGTGCCAGTAGTATAGAAGGCCAGGGGGCGACGATAAGCTCCTACAATGAGCAGTTCTTC.

The chain links TRBV12-3 or TRBV12-4 to TRBJ1-5; the D is unclear. The CDR3 is 12 residues long. V lost 5 bases and J 6 bases, leaving 8 bases between the germline ends. In DNA form, the CDR3 reads TGTGCCAGCAGTACACTAGGTCAGCCCCAGCATTTT. This translates into CASSTLGQPQHF.

This clone has just one count. For the CDR3, the DNA is TGCGCCAGCAGTGAGCGGAAGACTGACACCGGGGAGCTGTTTTTT. It translates to CASSERKTDTGELFF. The chain combines TRBV10-1 with TRBJ2-2; no firm D call. CDR3 size: 15 residues. Deletions cut 2 bases from V and 3 bases from J, with 10 bases between. The germline V gene encodes CDR1 WNHNN and CDR2 SYGVQD (reference sequence).

The chain combines TRBV7-8 with TRBJ1-5, with D hard to call. CDR1 SGHVS and CDR2 FQNEAQ come from the germline V gene. CDR3 length equals 13 residues. Trimming took 0 bases from V and 5 from J, leaving 5 bases between them. The CDR3 coding sequence is TGTGCCAGCAGCTTAGCTAATTATCAGCCCCAGCATTTT. This encodes CASSLANYQPQHF.

The J gene is TRBJ2-1, the V gene TRBV18, with D possibly being TRBD1 (6 bases). The CDR3 is 15 residues long. CDR1 is KGHSH and CDR2 is LQKENI in the germline V gene. V was shortened by 3 bases and J by 7 bases, with 16 bases between the two germline ends. The CDR3 DNA sequence: TGTGCCAGCTCACCGAGGACAGCAACAAGGAATGAGCAGTTCTTC. As protein: CASSPRTATRNEQFF.

The genes are TRBV19 and TRBJ2-4, with 10 bases that match TRBD1. This CDR3 has 15 residues. CDR1 and CDR2 from the germline V gene are LNHDA and SQIVND (reference sequence). Trimming at V came to 1 base and at J to 8 bases, leaving 5 bases not matched to a gene. As DNA, the CDR3 is TGTGCCAGTAGTATAGGAGACAGGGGGCCGGACATTCAGTACTTC. As protein: CASSIGDRGPDIQYF.

The J gene is TRBJ1-5, the V gene TRBV12-5; 8 bases map to TRBD1. V was clipped by 4 bases and J by 7 bases; unmatched bases: 18. CDR1 is LGHNT and CDR2 is FRNRAP in the germline V gene. The CDR3 sequence is 18 residues long. The CDR3 region has the DNA TGTGCTAGTGGTTCTACCCGTAGGACAGGGCAAATAGGGCAGCCCCAGCATTTT. Translating it yields CASGSTRRTGQIGQPQHF.

The chain uses TRBV6-5 and TRBJ2-1; tentatively, D is TRBD2 (5 bases). The CDR3 contains 15 residues. CDR1 and CDR2 from the germline V gene are MNHEY and SVGAGI. Deletions cut 7 bases from V and 5 bases from J, with 18 bases between. CDR3 region: CASIRTGGLDNEQFF. CDR3 DNA: TGTGCCAGCATCCGAACGGGCGGGTTGGACAATGAGCAGTTCTTC.

Many counts were recorded for this clone. Written as DNA, the CDR3 is TGTGCCATCAGTGCGAAAGGGGGGGGCTCGGATAGCAATCAGCCCCAGCATTTT. It codes for CAISAKGGGSDSNQPQHF. The chain couples TRBV10-3 to TRBJ1-5, with D maybe TRBD1 (6 bases). Per the germline V gene, CDR1 is ENHRY and CDR2 is SYGVKD. Trimming removed 4 bases at V and 0 bases at J, with 19 bases between. CDR3 length: 18 residues.

The rearrangement uses TRBV14 and TRBJ1-1; D uncertain. Trimming stripped 3 bases from V and 1 base from J, with 6 bases between. This CDR3 spans 13 amino acids. Germline lookup yields CDR1 SGHDN and CDR2 FVKESK. The CDR3 sequence is CASSQNRNTEAFF. As DNA, the CDR3 is TGTGCCAGCAGCCAGAACAGGAACACTGAAGCTTTCTTT.

The chain carries TRBV5-1 and TRBJ2-1; D gene unclear. The germline gives CDR1 SGHRS, CDR2 YFSETQ. This CDR3 is 12 amino acids long. V shed 5 bases and J shed 6 bases, with 9 bases lying between them. The CDR3 DNA follows: TGCGCCAGCAGACAACAGATCAATGAGCAGTTCTTC. This translates into CASRQQINEQFF.

The V call is TRBV7-2, the J call TRBJ2-7; 10 nucleotides line up with TRBD2. CDR3 size: 15 residues. CDR1 is SGHTA and CDR2 is FQGNSA in the germline V gene. The trim removed 2 bases at V and 1 base at J, leaving 2 bases unmatched. The CDR3 DNA sequence: TGTGCCAGCAGCTTACTAGCGGGGGAATCCTACGAGCAGTACTTC. Protein sequence: CASSLLAGESYEQYF.

V gene TRBV3-1 (or the pseudogene TRBV3-2) combines with J gene TRBJ1-6; weak D call: TRBD1 (6 bases). Germline-derived CDR1 and CDR2 are LGHDT and YNNKEL (reference sequence). There are 14 residues in the CDR3. With 2 bases removed from V and 8 bases from J, the gap between germline ends came to 10 bases. The CDR3, as DNA: TGTGCCAGCAGCCAACAGGGGTGGGATTCACCCCTCCACTTT. This translates into CASSQQGWDSPLHF.

V usage is TRBV9 and J usage is TRBJ1-1; D is perhaps TRBD1 (5 bases). This CDR3 region has 13 residues. V gave up 2 bases and J gave up 9 bases, with 14 bases separating them. The germline V gene encodes CDR1 SGDLS and CDR2 YYNGEE. This CDR3 is CASSVGTANKAFF. In DNA, the CDR3 is TGTGCCAGCAGCGTTGGGACTGCCAACAAAGCTTTCTTT.

This CDR3 reads CASSPRTGRVLTSGSSYEQYF. The CDR3 nucleotides read TGTGCCAGCAGCCCCAGGACAGGGAGGGTCCTGACTAGCGGGAGCTCCTACGAGCAGTACTTC. V and J are TRBV3-1 (or the pseudogene TRBV3-2) and TRBJ2-7, with TRBD2 matching 12 bases. Unmatched junction bases numbered 19, after V lost 4 bases and J lost 0 bases. Germline V gene data show CDR1 as LGHDT and CDR2 as YNNKEL (reference sequence). The CDR3 spans 21 residues.

This CDR3 reads CASSIREKYGYTF. CDR3 DNA sequence: TGTGCCAGTAGTATACGGGAAAAATATGGCTACACCTTC. The chain has TRBV19 and TRBJ1-2; D not certain. This CDR3 region has 13 residues. The germline V gene has CDR1 LNHDA and CDR2 SQIVND (reference sequence). The V gene lost 2 bases and the J gene lost 5 bases, with 9 bases spanning the gap.

V gene TRBV5-6 combines with J gene TRBJ2-1, with D tentatively TRBD2 (6 bases). The CDR3 covers 17 residues. V gave up 4 bases and J gave up 4 bases, with 21 bases separating them. Per the germline V gene, CDR1 is SGHDT and CDR2 is YYEEEE. The CDR3: CASSHKSERTNYNEQFF. CDR3 in DNA: TGTGCCAGCAGCCATAAAAGCGAAAGGACTAATTACAATGAGCAGTTCTTC.

J is TRBJ2-5 and V is TRBV4-2; D may be TRBD1 (6 bases). V lost 0 bases and J lost 4, with 27 bases in between. Per germline, CDR1 LGHNA and CDR2 YNFKEQ. This CDR3 has 20 amino acids. The CDR3 sequence is CASSQDLGDDQGFAVETQYF. The CDR3 region has the DNA TGTGCCAGCAGCCAAGACTTGGGGGATGATCAGGGGTTCGCTGTAGAGACCCAGTACTTC.

A remark on this clone: Other DNA sequences in this sample translate to the same CDR3. The chain is built from TRBV5-1 and TRBJ2-7; D not resolved. The CDR3 covers 12 residues. Per germline, CDR1 SGHRS and CDR2 YFSETQ. V dropped 2 bases and J dropped 4 bases, with 7 bases sitting between them. The DNA for the CDR3 is TGCGCCAGCAGCTTAGACGGGTACGAGCAGTACTTC. It encodes CASSLDGYEQYF.

This chain joins TRBV12-5 and TRBJ2-1, with TRBD2 matching 9 bases. CDR1 and CDR2 (germline): LGHNT, FRNRAP. Germline trimming cut 5 bases from V and 8 bases from J; bases unmatched to any gene: 13. The CDR3 runs to 16 residues. CDR3 sequence: CASGRNVAGVSHEQFF. The CDR3 DNA reads as TGTGCTAGTGGTCGGAACGTAGCGGGAGTATCCCATGAGCAGTTCTTC.

This chain links TRBV18 with TRBJ2-1, with no clear D. V lost 3 bases and J 6 bases, leaving 9 bases between the germline ends. The CDR3 has 13 amino acids. Germline V gene data show CDR1 as KGHSH and CDR2 as LQKENI. In nucleotides, the CDR3 is TGTGCCAGCTCACCTCGAGGAGTCAATGAGCAGTTCTTC. The encoded protein is CASSPRGVNEQFF.

V is TRBV3-1 (or the pseudogene TRBV3-2) and J is TRBJ2-1; 8 nucleotides agree with TRBD2. With V trimmed by 3 bases and J by 4 bases, 14 bases remained unmatched. The CDR3 consists of 18 residues. Germline loops: CDR1 LGHDT, CDR2 YNNKEL (reference sequence). The CDR3 loop reads CASSHLPGGLLGYNEQFF. Here the CDR3 DNA reads TGTGCCAGCAGCCATCTCCCGGGGGGGCTGTTAGGTTACAATGAGCAGTTCTTC.